This T cell receptor beta chain was observed in a study of PD-1 blockade in classical Hodgkin lymphoma. The wider study: Treatment was intravenous nivolumab, 3 mg/kg every 2 weeks, until progression.

Findings and caveats of the study: The study reported lower baseline TCR diversity in newly diagnosed patients than in healthy donors. Baseline diversity in complete responders resembled that of newly diagnosed patients. By C4D1, diversity of CD4+ TCRs had risen significantly, whereas that of CD8+ TCRs had not.

J lost 4 bases, V lost 3 bases, and 4 bases had no gene match. Per the germline V gene, CDR1 is GTSNPN and CDR2 is SVGIG (reference sequence). This CDR3 comprises 13 residues. No patient escaped relapse after autologous stem cell transplantation, and brentuximab vedotin exposure varied. With respect to this clone: Its antigen is as yet unknown.

The table came from immunoSEQ multiplex PCR; TCRdb's copy has only in-frame clones and leaves some out. The sample comprises around 10,000 clones, 80% of which are singletons, and 34% rests with the top ten. Sequencing used peripheral blood mononuclear cells (PBMCs), obtained before the second cycle of nivolumab. This receptor was obtained from a human donor with classical Hodgkin lymphoma. The V gene is TRBV30, the J gene TRBJ1-1; TRBD1 matches 8 bases. The DNA for the CDR3 is TGTGCCTGGAGCGAAGACAGGGGCACTGAAGCTTTCTTT. Protein: CAWSEDRGTEAFF. The whole variable domain, remainder taken from reference TRBV30 and TRBJ1-1, is SQTIHQWPATLVQPVGSPLSLECTVEGTSNPNLYWYRQAAGRGLQLLFYSVGIGQISSEVPQNLSASRPQDRQFILSSKKLLLSDSGFYLCAWSEDRGTEAFFGQGTRLTVV.